This TCR beta chain was obtained from a study of identical twins. TCRdb recomputed calls from the 5' RACE reads with MiXCR, one row per CDR3 protein. The sample comprises 1.5 million to 2 million distinct CDR3 sequences, about 30% of which are singletons, and around 0.25% rests with the top ten. Germline CDR1 LGHNA, CDR2 YNFKEQ. This CDR3 is built from 17 residues. The V segment lost 2 bases and the J segment 4 bases; nucleotides outside the gene matches: 8. This clonotype was picked up a small number of times. This receptor was identified in a newborn girl in good health. What was sequenced was cord blood. The chain combines TRBV4-2 with TRBJ2-1; 10 bases match TRBD2. The CDR3 is CASSQPTSGARYNEQFF. CDR3 nucleotides: TGTGCCAGCAGCCAACCTACTAGCGGGGCGCGTTACAATGAGCAGTTCTTC.